This T cell receptor (beta chain) comes out of a study of tumor-infiltrating lymphocytes in primary liver carcinoma. Study context: Patients had primary liver carcinoma treated by surgical resection.

The authors made TCR beta cDNA from 450 to 600 ng total RNA with a constant-region primer. Libraries covering TCR beta were generated through three nested multiplex PCR rounds (using a slightly modified ARM-PCR). Forward primers for TRBV1-TRBV30 and a C-beta reverse primer served the first two PCR rounds, at around 11 cycles each. Using its own MiXCR run on the multiplex PCR reads, TCRdb lists one record per CDR3 protein. Of 200,000 or so distinct CDR3 sequences in the sample, 65% are singletons; the top ten hold under 7.5%. Blood RNA was derived from unsorted whole blood, and germline DNA was extracted too. This CDR3 spans 13 amino acids. V shed 6 bases and J 10 bases; nucleotides not matched to a gene: 10.

Source material: peripheral blood. This clonotype was obtained from a woman aged 60-70 years with primary liver carcinoma and hepatitis B virus infection. The chain is built from TRBV12-3 or TRBV12-4 and TRBJ2-7; 9 bases align to TRBD2. Here the CDR3 DNA reads TGTGCCAGCAGGACTAGCGGCACCTACGGACAGTACTTC. Translating it yields CASRTSGTYGQYF.